These 15 T cell receptor beta chains originate from one sample sequenced in a study of response to subunit inactivated influenza vaccine. TCRdb re-derived calls from the RT-PCR reads in MiXCR, one entry per CDR3 protein. The data show about 650,000 distinct CDR3 sequences, less than 20% seen once. Sample: PBMCs from blood, taken roughly 12 days after vaccination. Source of these receptors: a man aged 45-65 years who received an inactivated influenza vaccine.

The table lists this clonotype with a few counts. This may be a read error, as it is one base from a much larger clone. The chain links TRBV7-2 to TRBJ2-7; D might be TRBD2 (7 bases). The CDR3 consists of 14 residues. Trimming removed 4 bases from V and 2 bases from J, with 12 bases in between. Germline V gene data show CDR1 as SGHTA and CDR2 as FQGNSA. Here the CDR3 DNA reads TGTGCCAGCAGCTCTAGGGGGGGGGCCTACGAGCAGTACTTC. Its translation is CASSSRGGAYEQYF. Looking up the rest from reference TRBV7-2 and TRBJ2-7 gives the full variable domain: GAGVSQSPSNKVTEKGKDVELRCDPISGHTALYWYRQSLGQGLEFLIYFQGNSAPDKSGLPSDRFSAERTGGSVSTLTIQRTQQEDSAVYLCASSSRGGAYEQYFGPGTRLTVT.

The CDR3, as DNA: TGCAGTGCTAGACCCTTGAAGCCCTACAATGAGCAGTTCTTC. This sequence encodes CSARPLKPYNEQFF. This chain joins TRBV20-1 and TRBJ2-1; D gene unclear. Germline CDR1 DFQATT, CDR2 SNEGSKA (reference sequence). Trimming pared 2 bases from V and 2 bases from J, leaving 10 bases between. This CDR3 spans 14 amino acids.

This clonotype was counted ten times or more. The chain has TRBV7-9 and TRBJ1-5; 10 nucleotides match TRBD1. The germline CDR1 and CDR2 sequences are SEHNR and FQNEAQ (reference sequence). The CDR3 runs to 15 residues. Trimming at V came to 1 base and at J to 3 bases, leaving 0 bases not matched to a gene. This CDR3 reads CASSLGQGANQPQHF. Here the CDR3 DNA reads TGTGCCAGCAGCTTAGGACAGGGGGCCAATCAGCCCCAGCATTTT.

This clonotype was seen only a few times. The chain recombines TRBV27 with TRBJ2-3; 9 nucleotides align to TRBD2. CDR3 length: 20 amino acids. Germline CDR1 and CDR2: MNHEY and SMNVEV (reference sequence). V was pared by 5 bases and J by 0 bases, with 18 bases of the junction left unmatched. In DNA form, the CDR3 reads TGTGCCAGCAGTACCCAGACTCCGGTTAGGACTAGCGCGAGCACAGATACGCAGTATTTT. Its protein is CASSTQTPVRTSASTDTQYF.

J is TRBJ2-1 and V is TRBV7-9; D is possibly TRBD2 (5 bases). This CDR3 comprises 14 residues. V was pared by 11 bases and J by 2 bases, with 16 bases between. Germline CDR1 and CDR2: SEHNR and FQNEAQ (reference sequence). The CDR3 protein is CAVPPKGAYNEQFF. In DNA, the CDR3 is TGTGCCGTCCCACCCAAGGGAGCCTACAATGAGCAGTTCTTC.

The chain carries TRBV7-8 and TRBJ2-7; D remains unclear. Per the germline V gene, CDR1 is SGHVS and CDR2 is FQNEAQ. This CDR3 is built from 13 residues. V was trimmed by 3 bases and J by 5 bases, leaving 11 bases between them. The DNA for the CDR3 is TGTGCCAGCAGCTTTGCAGTAGAGAACGAGCAGTACTTC. Protein: CASSFAVENEQYF.

This clonotype turned up a few times. The chain links TRBV3-1 to TRBJ2-5, with D possibly matching TRBD2 (6 bases). V gave up 0 bases and J gave up 5 bases, with 16 bases separating them. The CDR3 is 16 amino acids. Germline assignment: CDR1 LGHDT and CDR2 YNNKEL (reference sequence). The CDR3 DNA reads as TGTGCCAGCAGCCAAGATCTGATGGGGGGTTACGAGACCCAGTACTTC. It specifies CASSQDLMGGYETQYF.

This clonotype was counted between two and nine times. The V call is TRBV6-7, the J call TRBJ1-1; TRBD1 matches at 7 bases. TRBV6-7 is an open reading frame, and its role is uncertain. The CDR3 has 15 residues. Unmatched junction bases numbered 7, after V lost 6 bases and J lost 0 bases. As DNA, the CDR3 is TGTGCCAGCAGAGTGTTGACAGGGATGAACACTGAAGCTTTCTTT. Translating it yields CASRVLTGMNTEAFF.

The CDR3 coding sequence is TGTGCCAGCAGTTTTCCTAGTGACTACAATGAGCAGTTCTTC. The encoded protein is CASSFPSDYNEQFF. The chain carries TRBV12-3 or TRBV12-4 and TRBJ2-1; D gene ambiguous. Trimming removed 3 bases from V and 3 bases from J, with 9 bases in between. This CDR3 has 14 residues.

This clonotype has more than one count but fewer than ten. This chain connects TRBV18 to TRBJ2-7, with D possibly TRBD1 on 6 matching bases. The CDR3 has 15 amino acids. The germline V and J ends were trimmed by 0 bases and 0 bases, with 9 bases remaining between them. Germline values: CDR1 KGHSH, CDR2 LQKENI. The CDR3 sequence: CASSPPTGNSYEQYF. The CDR3 bases are TGTGCCAGCTCACCACCGACAGGTAACTCCTACGAGCAGTACTTC.

This clonotype has just a few counts. V and J are TRBV20-1 and TRBJ2-3; 9 bases are shared with TRBD1. The CDR3 has 16 amino acids. Germline V CDR1 and CDR2: DFQATT, SNEGSKA (reference sequence). The V segment lost 6 bases and the J segment 4 bases; nucleotides outside the gene matches: 14. CDR3 protein: CSAVLRRTGVADTQYF. The CDR3 DNA reads as TGCAGTGCCGTCCTCCGGAGGACAGGGGTCGCAGATACGCAGTATTTT.

Only a few counts were recorded for this clonotype. The rearrangement uses TRBV12-3 or TRBV12-4 and TRBJ1-6; D ambiguous. The CDR3 loop spans 14 amino acids. Trimming left V 3 bases short and J 7 bases short, with 10 bases between. Here the CDR3 reads CASSFRGRNSPLHF. DNA of the CDR3: TGTGCCAGCAGTTTCCGCGGAAGGAATTCACCCCTCCACTTT.

This clonotype turned up a few times. This chain uses TRBV6-4 with TRBJ1-1; D gene ambiguous. Germline loops: CDR1 MRHNA, CDR2 SNTAGT. Trimming took off 6 bases at V and 3 bases at J, with 11 bases between the two ends. This CDR3 region has 13 residues. CDR3 bases: TGTGCCAGCAGCCGTGACACAGACACTGAAGCTTTCTTT. Amino acid sequence: CASSRDTDTEAFF.

The rearrangement uses TRBV7-9 and TRBJ1-1, with D maybe TRBD1 (5 bases). V shed 5 bases and J shed 1 base, with 11 bases lying between them. CDR3 length: 14 residues. The germline V gene encodes CDR1 SEHNR and CDR2 FQNEAQ (reference sequence). The CDR3 sequence is CASSLETANTEAFF. Here the CDR3 DNA reads TGTGCCAGCAGCCTAGAGACAGCGAACACTGAAGCTTTCTTT.

The chain is built from TRBV10-3 and TRBJ2-1, with 9 bases fitting TRBD1. CDR1 is ENHRY, CDR2 SYGVKD, per germline. CDR3 size: 14 residues. The J segment lost 8 bases and the V segment lost 2 bases, leaving 4 bases of the junction unmatched. The CDR3 bases are TGTGCCATCAGTGAGGGGACAGGGATCGATGAGCAGTTCTTC. It codes for CAISEGTGIDEQFF.